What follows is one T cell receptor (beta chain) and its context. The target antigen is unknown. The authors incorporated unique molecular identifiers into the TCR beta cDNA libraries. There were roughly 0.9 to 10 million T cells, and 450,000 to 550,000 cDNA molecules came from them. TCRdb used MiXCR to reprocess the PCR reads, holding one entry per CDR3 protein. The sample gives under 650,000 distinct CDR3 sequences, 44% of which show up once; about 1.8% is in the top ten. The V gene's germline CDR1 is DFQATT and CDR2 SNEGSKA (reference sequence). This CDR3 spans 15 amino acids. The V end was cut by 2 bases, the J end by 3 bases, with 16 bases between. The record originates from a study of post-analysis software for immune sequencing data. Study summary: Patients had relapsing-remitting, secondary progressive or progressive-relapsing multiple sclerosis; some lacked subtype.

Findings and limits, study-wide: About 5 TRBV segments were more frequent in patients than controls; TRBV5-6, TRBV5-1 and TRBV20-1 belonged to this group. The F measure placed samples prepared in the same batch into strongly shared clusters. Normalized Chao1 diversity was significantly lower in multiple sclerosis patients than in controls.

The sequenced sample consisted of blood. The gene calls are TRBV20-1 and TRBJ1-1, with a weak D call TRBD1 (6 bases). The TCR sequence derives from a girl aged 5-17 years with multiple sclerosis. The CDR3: CSARIFRGDHTEAFF. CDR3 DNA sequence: TGCAGTGCTAGAATTTTTAGGGGGGACCACACTGAAGCTTTCTTT.